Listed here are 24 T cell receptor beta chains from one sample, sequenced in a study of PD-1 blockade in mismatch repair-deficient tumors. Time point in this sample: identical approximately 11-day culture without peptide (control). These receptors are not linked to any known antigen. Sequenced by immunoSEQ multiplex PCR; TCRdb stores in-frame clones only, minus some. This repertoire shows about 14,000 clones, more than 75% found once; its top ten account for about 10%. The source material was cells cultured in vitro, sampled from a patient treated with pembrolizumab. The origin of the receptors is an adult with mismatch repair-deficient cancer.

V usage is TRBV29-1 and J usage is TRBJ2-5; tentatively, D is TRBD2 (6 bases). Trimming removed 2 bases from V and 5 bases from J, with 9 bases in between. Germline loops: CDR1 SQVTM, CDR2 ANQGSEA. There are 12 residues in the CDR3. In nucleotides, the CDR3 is TGCAGCGTTGAACGCGGGGATGAGACCCAGTACTTC. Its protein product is CSVERGDETQYF.

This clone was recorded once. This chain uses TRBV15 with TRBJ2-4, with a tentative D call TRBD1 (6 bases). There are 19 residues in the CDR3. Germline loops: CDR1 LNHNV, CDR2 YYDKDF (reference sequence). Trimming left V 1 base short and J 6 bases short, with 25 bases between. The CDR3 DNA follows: TGTGCCACCAGCAGAGCCATCCGGGTCTGGGGCCTAGGGGGAAACATTCAGTACTTC. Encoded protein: CATSRAIRVWGLGGNIQYF.

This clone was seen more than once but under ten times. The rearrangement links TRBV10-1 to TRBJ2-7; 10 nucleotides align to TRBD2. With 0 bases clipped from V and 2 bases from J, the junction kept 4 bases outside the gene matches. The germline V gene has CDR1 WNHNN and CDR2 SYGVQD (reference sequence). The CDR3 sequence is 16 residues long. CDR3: CASSESTLAGAYEQYF. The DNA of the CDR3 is TGCGCCAGCAGTGAGTCGACCCTAGCGGGAGCCTACGAGCAGTACTTC.

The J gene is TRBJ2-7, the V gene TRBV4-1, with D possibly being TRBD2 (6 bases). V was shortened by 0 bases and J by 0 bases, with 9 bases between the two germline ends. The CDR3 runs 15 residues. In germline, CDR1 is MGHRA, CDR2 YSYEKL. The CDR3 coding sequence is TGCGCCAGCAGCCAAGATCGGGACTTCTCCTACGAGCAGTACTTC. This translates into CASSQDRDFSYEQYF.

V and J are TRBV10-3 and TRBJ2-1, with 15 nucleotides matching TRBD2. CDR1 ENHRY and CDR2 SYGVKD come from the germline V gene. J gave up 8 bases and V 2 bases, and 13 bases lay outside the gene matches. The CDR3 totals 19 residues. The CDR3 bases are TGTGCCATCAGTGAGGCAAACTGGACTAGCGGGAGGGCCGTGGATGAGCAGTTCTTC. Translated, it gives CAISEANWTSGRAVDEQFF.

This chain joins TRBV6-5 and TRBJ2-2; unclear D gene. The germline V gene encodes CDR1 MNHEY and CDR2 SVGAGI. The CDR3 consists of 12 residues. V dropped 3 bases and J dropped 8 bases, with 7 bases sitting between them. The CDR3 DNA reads TGTGCCAGCAGTTATCTCGGGGGGGAGCTGTTTTTT. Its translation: CASSYLGGELFF.

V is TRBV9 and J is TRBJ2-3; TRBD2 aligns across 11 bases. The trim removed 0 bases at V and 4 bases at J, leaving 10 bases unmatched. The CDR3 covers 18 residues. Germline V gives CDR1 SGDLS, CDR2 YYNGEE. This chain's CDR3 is CASSVAEIAGGTADTQYF. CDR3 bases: TGTGCCAGCAGCGTAGCTGAAATAGCGGGAGGGACAGCAGATACGCAGTATTTT.

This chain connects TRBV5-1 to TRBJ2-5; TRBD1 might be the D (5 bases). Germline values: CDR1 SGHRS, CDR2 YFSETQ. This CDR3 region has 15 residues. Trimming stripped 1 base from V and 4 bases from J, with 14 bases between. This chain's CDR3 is CASSLTTQGTETQYF. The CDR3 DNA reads TGCGCCAGCAGCTTGACCACTCAGGGAACAGAGACCCAGTACTTC.

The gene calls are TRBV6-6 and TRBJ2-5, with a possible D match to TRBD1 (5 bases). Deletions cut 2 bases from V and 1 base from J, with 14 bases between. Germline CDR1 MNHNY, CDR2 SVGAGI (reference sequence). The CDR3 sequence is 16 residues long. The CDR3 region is CASSYIGVQGQETQYF. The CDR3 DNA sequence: TGTGCCAGCAGTTACATCGGTGTCCAGGGCCAAGAGACCCAGTACTTC.

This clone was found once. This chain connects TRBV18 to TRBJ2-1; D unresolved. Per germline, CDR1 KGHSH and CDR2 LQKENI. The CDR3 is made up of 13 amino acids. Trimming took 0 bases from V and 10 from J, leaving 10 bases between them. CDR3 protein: CASSPPGRLEQFF. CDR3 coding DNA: TGTGCCAGCTCACCACCTGGTCGCCTCGAGCAGTTCTTC.

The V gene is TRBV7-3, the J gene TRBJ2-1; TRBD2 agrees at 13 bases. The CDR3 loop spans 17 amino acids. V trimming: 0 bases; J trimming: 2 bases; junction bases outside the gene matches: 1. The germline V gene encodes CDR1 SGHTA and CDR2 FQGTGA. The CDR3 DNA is TGTGCCAGCAGCTTAACCGGGACTAGCGGGACCTACAATGAGCAGTTCTTC. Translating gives CASSLTGTSGTYNEQFF.

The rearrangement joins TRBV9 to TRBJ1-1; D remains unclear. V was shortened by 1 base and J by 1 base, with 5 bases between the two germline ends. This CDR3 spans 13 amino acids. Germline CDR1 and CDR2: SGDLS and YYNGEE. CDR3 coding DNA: TGTGCCAGCAGCGTACAAGGGAACACTGAAGCTTTCTTT. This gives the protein CASSVQGNTEAFF. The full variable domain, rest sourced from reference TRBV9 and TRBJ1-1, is DSGVTQTPKHLITATGQRVTLRCSPRSGDLSVYWYQQSLDQGLQFLIQYYNGEERAKGNILERFSAQQFPDLHSELNLSSLELGDSALYFCASSVQGNTEAFFGQGTRLTVV.

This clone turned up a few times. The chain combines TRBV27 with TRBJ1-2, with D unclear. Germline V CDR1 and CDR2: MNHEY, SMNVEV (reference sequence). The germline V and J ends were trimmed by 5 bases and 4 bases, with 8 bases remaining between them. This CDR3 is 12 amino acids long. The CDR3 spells CASSRNSYGYTF. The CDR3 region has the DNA TGTGCCAGCAGTCGTAACTCCTATGGCTACACCTTC.

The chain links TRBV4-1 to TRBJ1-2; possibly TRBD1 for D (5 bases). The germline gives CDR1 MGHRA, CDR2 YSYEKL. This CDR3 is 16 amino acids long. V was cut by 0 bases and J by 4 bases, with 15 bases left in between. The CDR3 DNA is TGCGCCAGCAGCCAAGAGGGGCAGGGAGACTCCTATGGCTACACCTTC. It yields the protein CASSQEGQGDSYGYTF.

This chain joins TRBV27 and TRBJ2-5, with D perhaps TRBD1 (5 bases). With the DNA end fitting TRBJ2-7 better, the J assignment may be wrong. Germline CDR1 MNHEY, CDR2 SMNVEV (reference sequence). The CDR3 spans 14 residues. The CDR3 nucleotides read TGTGCCAGCAGTTTAACAGGCGGTACCTACGAGCAGTACTTC. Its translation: CASSLTGGTYEQYF.

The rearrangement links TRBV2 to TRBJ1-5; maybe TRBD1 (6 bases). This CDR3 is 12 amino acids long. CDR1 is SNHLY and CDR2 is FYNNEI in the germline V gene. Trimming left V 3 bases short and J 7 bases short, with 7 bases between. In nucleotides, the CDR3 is TGTGCCAGCAGTGACAGGGGCCAGCCCCAGCATTTT. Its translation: CASSDRGQPQHF.

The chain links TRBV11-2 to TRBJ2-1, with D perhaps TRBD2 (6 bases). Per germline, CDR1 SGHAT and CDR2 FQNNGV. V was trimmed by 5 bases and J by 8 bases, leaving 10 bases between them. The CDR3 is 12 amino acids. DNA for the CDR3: TGTGCCAGCAGCGATCAGCGGGATGAGCAGTTCTTC. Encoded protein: CASSDQRDEQFF. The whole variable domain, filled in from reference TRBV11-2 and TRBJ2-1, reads EAGVAQSPRYKIIEKRQSVAFWCNPISGHATLYWYQQILGQGPKLLIQFQNNGVVDDSQLPKDRFSAERLKGVDSTLKIQPAKLEDSAVYLCASSDQRDEQFFGPGTRLTVL.

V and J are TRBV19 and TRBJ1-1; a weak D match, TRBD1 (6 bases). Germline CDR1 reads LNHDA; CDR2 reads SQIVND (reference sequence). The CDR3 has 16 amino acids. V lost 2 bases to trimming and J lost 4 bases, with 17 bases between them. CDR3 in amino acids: CASSITTSTGSTEAFF. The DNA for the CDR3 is TGTGCCAGTAGTATAACGACATCGACAGGTAGCACTGAAGCTTTCTTT. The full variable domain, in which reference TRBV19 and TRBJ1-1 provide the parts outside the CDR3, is DGGITQSPKYLFRKEGQNVTLSCEQNLNHDAMYWYRQDPGQGLRLIYYSQIVNDFQKGDIAEGYSVSREKKESFPLTVTSAQKNPTAFYLCASSITTSTGSTEAFFGQGTRLTVV.

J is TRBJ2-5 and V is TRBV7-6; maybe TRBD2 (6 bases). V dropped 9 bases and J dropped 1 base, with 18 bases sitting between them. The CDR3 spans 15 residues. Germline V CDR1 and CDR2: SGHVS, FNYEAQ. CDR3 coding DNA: TGTGCCAGTGTGTCGAGCGGGTACGCCCAAGAGACCCAGTACTTC. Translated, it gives CASVSSGYAQETQYF.

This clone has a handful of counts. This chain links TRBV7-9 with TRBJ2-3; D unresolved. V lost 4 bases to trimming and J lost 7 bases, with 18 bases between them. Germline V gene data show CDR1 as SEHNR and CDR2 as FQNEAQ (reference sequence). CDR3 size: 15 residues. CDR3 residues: CASSSPNRAQHTQYF. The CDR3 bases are TGTGCCAGCAGCTCCCCAAATCGAGCCCAGCATACGCAGTATTTT.

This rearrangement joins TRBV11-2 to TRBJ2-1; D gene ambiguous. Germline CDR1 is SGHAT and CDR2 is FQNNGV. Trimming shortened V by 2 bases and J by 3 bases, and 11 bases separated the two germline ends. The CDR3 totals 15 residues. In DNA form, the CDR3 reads TGTGCCAGCAGCTTAAGTATAAGCAACTACAATGAGCAGTTCTTC. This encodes CASSLSISNYNEQFF.

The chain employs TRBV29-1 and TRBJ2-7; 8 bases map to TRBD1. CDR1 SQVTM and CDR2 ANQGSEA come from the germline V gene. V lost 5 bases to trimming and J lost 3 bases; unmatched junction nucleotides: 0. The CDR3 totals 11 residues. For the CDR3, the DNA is TGCAGCGTTACAGGGGGCTACGAGCAGTACTTC. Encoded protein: CSVTGGYEQYF.

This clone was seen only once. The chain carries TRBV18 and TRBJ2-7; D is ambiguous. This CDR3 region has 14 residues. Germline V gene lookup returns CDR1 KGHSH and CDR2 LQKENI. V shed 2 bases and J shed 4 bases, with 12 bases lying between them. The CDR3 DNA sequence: TGTGCCAGCTCACCAGTTAGCCTTACTTACGAGCAGTACTTC. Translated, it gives CASSPVSLTYEQYF.

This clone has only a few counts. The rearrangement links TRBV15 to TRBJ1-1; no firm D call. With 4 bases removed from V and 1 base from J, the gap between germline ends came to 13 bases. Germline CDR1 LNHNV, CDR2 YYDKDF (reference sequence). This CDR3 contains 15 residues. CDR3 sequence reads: CATSTHRISNTEAFF. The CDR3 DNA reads TGTGCCACCAGCACCCACAGAATATCGAACACTGAAGCTTTCTTT.